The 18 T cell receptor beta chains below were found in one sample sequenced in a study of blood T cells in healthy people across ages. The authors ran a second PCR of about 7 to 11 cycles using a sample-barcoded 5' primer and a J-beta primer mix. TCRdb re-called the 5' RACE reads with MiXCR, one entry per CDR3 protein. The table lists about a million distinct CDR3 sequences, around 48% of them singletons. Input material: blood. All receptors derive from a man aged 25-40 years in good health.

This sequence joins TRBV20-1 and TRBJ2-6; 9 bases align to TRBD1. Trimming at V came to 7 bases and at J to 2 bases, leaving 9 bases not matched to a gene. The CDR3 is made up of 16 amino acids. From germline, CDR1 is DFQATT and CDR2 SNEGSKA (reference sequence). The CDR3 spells CSVARDRAPGANVLTF. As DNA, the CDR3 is TGCAGTGTTGCCCGGGACAGGGCCCCTGGGGCCAACGTCCTGACTTTC.

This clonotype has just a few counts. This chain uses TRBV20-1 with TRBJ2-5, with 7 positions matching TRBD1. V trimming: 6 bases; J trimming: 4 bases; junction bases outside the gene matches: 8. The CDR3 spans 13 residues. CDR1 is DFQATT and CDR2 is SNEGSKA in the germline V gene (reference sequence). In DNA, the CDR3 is TGCAGTGCCGAGACAGGGCTGTCAGAGACCCAGTACTTC. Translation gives CSAETGLSETQYF.

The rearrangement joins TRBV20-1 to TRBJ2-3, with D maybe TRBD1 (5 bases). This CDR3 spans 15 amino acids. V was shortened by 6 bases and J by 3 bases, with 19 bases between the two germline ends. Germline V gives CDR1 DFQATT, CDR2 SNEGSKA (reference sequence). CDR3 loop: CSASWGARVTDTQYF. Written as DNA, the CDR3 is TGCAGTGCCTCATGGGGCGCAAGGGTAACAGATACGCAGTATTTT.

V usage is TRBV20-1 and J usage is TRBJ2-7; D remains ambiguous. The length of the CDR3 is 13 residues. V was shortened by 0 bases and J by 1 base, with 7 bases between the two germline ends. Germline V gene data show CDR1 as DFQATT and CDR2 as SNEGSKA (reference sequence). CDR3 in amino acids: CSARDDRSYEQYF. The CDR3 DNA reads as TGCAGTGCTAGAGACGACCGGTCCTACGAGCAGTACTTC.

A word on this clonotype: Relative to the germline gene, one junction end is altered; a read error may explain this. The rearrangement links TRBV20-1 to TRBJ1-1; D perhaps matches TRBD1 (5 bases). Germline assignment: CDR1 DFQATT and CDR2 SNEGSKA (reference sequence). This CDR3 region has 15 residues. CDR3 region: CSARVGQRVRTEAFF. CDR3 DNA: TGCAGTGCCAGAGTGGGGCAGCGTGTTCGTACTGAGGCTTTCTTT.

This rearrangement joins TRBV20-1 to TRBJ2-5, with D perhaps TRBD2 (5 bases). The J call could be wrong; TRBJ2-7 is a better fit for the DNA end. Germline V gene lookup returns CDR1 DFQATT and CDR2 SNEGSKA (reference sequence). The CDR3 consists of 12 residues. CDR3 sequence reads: CGGSDSDYEQYF. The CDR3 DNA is TGCGGAGGAAGTGATAGCGACTACGAGCAGTACTTC.

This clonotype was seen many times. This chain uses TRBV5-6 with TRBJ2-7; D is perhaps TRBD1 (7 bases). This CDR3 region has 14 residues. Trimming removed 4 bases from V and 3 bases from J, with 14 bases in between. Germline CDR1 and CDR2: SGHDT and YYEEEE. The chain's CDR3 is CASSRAGQNYEQYF. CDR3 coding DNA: TGTGCCAGCAGCAGGGCGGGACAGAACTACGAGCAGTACTTC.

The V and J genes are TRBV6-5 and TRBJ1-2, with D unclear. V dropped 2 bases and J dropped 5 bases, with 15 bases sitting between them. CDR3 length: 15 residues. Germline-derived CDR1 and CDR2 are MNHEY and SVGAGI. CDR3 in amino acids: CASSYDWTASYGYTF. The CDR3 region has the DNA TGTGCCAGCAGTTACGATTGGACGGCCTCGTATGGCTACACCTTC.

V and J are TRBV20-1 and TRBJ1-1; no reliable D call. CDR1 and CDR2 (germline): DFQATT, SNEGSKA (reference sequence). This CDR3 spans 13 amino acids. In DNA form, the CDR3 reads TGCAGCGCCCCGGGCCTAAGGAACACTGAAGCTTTCTTT. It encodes CSAPGLRNTEAFF.

CDR3 DNA sequence: TGTGCCAGCTCATCCGACAGGAACAATGAGCAGTTCTTC. Translated, it gives CASSSDRNNEQFF. The V gene is TRBV18, the J gene TRBJ2-1, with D perhaps matching TRBD1 (6 bases). Germline V CDR1 and CDR2: KGHSH, LQKENI. V was trimmed by 5 bases and J by 5 bases, leaving 10 bases between them. The CDR3 spans 13 residues. The full variable domain, completed using reference TRBV18 and TRBJ2-1, is NAGVMQNPRHLVRRRGQEARLRCSPMKGHSHVYWYRQLPEEGLKFMVYLQKENIIDESGMPKERFSAEFPKEGPSILRIQQVVRGDSAAYFCASSSDRNNEQFFGPGTRLTVL.

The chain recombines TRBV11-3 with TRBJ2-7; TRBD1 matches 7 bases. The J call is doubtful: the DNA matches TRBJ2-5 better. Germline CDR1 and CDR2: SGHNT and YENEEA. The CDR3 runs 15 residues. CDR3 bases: TGTGCCAGCAGCCCCCGACAGGGACGGGAAGAGACCCAGTACTTC. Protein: CASSPRQGREETQYF.

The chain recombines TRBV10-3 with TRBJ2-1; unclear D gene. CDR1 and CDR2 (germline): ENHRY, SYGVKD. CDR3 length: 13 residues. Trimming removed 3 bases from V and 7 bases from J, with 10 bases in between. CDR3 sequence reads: CAISDHDENEQFF. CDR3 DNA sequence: TGTGCCATCAGTGATCACGACGAAAATGAGCAGTTCTTC.

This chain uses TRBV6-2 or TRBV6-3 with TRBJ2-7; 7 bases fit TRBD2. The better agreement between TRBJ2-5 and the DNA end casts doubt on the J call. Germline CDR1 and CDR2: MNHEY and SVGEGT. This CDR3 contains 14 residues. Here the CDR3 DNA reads TGTGCCAGCAAGCCGGGACTACCACTCGAGACCCAGTACTTC. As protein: CASKPGLPLETQYF.

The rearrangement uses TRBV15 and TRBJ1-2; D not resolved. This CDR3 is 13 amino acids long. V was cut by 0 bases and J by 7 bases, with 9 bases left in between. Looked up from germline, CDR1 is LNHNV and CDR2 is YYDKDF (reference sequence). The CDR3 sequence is CATSRERAGGYTF. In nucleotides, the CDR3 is TGTGCCACCAGCAGAGAAAGGGCCGGTGGCTACACCTTC.

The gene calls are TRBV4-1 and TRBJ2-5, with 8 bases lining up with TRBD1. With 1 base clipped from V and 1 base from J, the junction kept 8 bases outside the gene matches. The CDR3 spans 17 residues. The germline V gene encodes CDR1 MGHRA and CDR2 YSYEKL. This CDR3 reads CASSQGVPGQGQETQYF. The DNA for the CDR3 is TGCGCCAGCAGCCAAGGGGTTCCTGGACAGGGCCAAGAGACCCAGTACTTC.

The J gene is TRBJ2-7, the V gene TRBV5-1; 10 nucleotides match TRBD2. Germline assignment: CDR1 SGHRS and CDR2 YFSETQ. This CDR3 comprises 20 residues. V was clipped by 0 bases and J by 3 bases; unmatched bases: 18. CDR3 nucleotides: TGCGCCAGCAGCTTGGCCCCACGAGCGGGGGGGTTCAGTTTTCACTACGAGCAGTACTTC. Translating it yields CASSLAPRAGGFSFHYEQYF.

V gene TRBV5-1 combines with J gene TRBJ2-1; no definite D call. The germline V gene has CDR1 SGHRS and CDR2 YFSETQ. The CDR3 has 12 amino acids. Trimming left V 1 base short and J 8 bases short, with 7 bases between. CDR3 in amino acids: CASSLTSYEQFF. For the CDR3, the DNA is TGCGCCAGCAGCTTGACTTCTTATGAGCAGTTCTTC.

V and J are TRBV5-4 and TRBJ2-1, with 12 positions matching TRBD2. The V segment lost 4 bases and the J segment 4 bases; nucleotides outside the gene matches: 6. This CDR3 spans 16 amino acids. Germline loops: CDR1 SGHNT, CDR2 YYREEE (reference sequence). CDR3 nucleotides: TGTGCCAGCAGCGCCTTACTAGCGGGGGGTTACAATGAGCAGTTCTTC. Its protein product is CASSALLAGGYNEQFF.